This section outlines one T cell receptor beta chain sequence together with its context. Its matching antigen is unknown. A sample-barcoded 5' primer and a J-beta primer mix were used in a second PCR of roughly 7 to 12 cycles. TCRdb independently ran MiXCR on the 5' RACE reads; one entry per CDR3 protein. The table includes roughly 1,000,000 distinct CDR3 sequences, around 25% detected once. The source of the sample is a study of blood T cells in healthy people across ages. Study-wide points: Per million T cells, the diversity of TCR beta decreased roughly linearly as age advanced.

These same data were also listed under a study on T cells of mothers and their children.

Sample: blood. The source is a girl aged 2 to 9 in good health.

CDR3 nucleotide sequence: TGCGCCAGCAGCTTGGCCGCGAGACAGATTAATTCACCCCTCCACTTT. It is translated as CASSLAARQINSPLHF. This chain connects TRBV5-1 to TRBJ1-6, with TRBD1 as a possible D gene (5 bases). This CDR3 spans 16 amino acids. Germline V CDR1 and CDR2: SGHRS, YFSETQ. The V end was cut by 0 bases, the J end by 6 bases, with 13 bases between.